A selection of T cell receptor beta chains follows, all from one sample in a study of shared clonotypes between healthy human individuals. The repertoire was sequenced with immunoSEQ multiplex PCR; TCRdb's copy has only in-frame clones and lacks some. The repertoire includes more than 2 million clones, roughly 95% of them detected once, and under 2% sits in the top ten. The sequencing sample was made of naive CD8+ T cells from PBMCs. The receptors derive from a man younger than 35 in good health. Some clones in this sample may be carry-over from other donors' samples. CDR3s include the opening cysteine and the closing phenylalanine or tryptophan. D genes are given only for firm matches. Some rows have no size entry. The others give once, few or many, or a class for an expanded clone.

>.|TRBJ1-1|TRBV28|.
CASSLFNRRNTEAFF
TGTGCCAGCAGTTTGTTCAACAGGAGGAACACTGAAGCTTTCTTT
>TRBD1|TRBJ2-7|TRBV5-6|.
CASSLQGAVHEQYF
TGTGCCAGCAGCTTACAGGGGGCGGTCCACGAGCAGTACTTC
>.|TRBJ1-4|TRBV7-2|.
CASSLVGLGTNEKLFF
TGTGCCAGCAGCTTAGTGGGGTTGGGTACTAATGAAAAACTGTTTTTT
>.|TRBJ1-2|TRBV7-9|few
CASSAPKGPGYTF
TGTGCCAGCAGCGCCCCCAAGGGCCCCGGCTACACCTTC
>.|TRBJ1-2|TRBV29-1|.
CSVAGSYGYTF
TGCAGCGTTGCGGGGAGCTATGGCTACACCTTC
>.|TRBJ2-7|TRBV27|.
CASSLDGTYEQYF
TGTGCCAGCAGTCTAGACGGGACCTACGAGCAGTACTTC
>TRBD1|TRBJ1-1|TRBV5-1|.
CASRTGGKTEAFF
TGCGCCAGCCGAACAGGGGGCAAGACTGAAGCTTTCTTT
>.|TRBJ2-7|TRBV27|.
CASSGQETSYEQYF
TGTGCCAGCAGTGGGCAGGAGACCTCCTACGAGCAGTACTTC
>.|TRBJ1-4|TRBV4-3|.
CASSRMRGSREKLFF
TGCGCCAGCAGCCGGATGAGAGGAAGCCGGGAAAAACTGTTTTTT
>TRBD1|TRBJ1-1|TRBV27|.
CASSVIAGTANPEAFF
TGTGCCAGCAGCGTTATCGCCGGGACAGCCAACCCTGAAGCTTTCTTT
>TRBD1|TRBJ1-1|TRBV18|.
CASSPKGTGLGLNTEAFF
TGTGCCAGCTCACCGAAGGGGACAGGACTAGGATTGAACACTGAAGCTTTCTTT
>.|TRBJ2-3|TRBV4-1|.
CASSQVYTGPGNTQYF
TGCGCCAGCAGCCAAGTTTATACGGGTCCCGGGAATACGCAGTATTTT
>TRBD2|TRBJ2-1|TRBV7-9|.
CASSPTSGVWNEQFF
TGTGCCAGCAGCCCGACTAGCGGGGTTTGGAATGAGCAGTTCTTC
>TRBD1|TRBJ2-4|TRBV7-9|.
CASSLRQGEAKNIQYF
TGTGCCAGCAGCCTAAGACAGGGGGAAGCCAAAAACATTCAGTACTTC
>TRBD2|TRBJ2-1|TRBV5-8|once
CASRQGLAIYNEQFF
TGTGCCAGCAGACAGGGACTAGCGATTTACAATGAGCAGTTCTTC
>.|TRBJ1-5|TRBV28|.
CASSLHGSNQPQHF
TGTGCCAGCAGTTTACACGGTAGCAATCAGCCCCAGCATTTT
>TRBD1|TRBJ2-7|TRBV27|.
CASSLLGQGSEQYF
TGTGCCAGCAGTTTACTAGGACAGGGGAGCGAGCAGTACTTC
>.|TRBJ2-1|TRBV7-9|once
CASSPPSGSFEQFF
TGTGCCAGCAGCCCCCCATCGGGGAGCTTTGAGCAGTTCTTC
>.|TRBJ2-4|TRBV9|.
CASSAHSSENIQYF
TGTGCCAGCAGCGCCCACAGTTCCGAAAACATTCAGTACTTC
>TRBD1|TRBJ1-1|TRBV10-3|.
CAISEWDRENTEAFF
TGTGCCATCAGTGAGTGGGACAGAGAGAACACTGAAGCTTTCTTT
>.|TRBJ2-7|TRBV28|once
CASRGAGGQPYEQYF
TGTGCCAGCAGGGGAGCGGGCGGTCAGCCCTACGAGCAGTACTTC
>TRBD2|TRBJ2-7|TRBV11-2|once
CASSLTGLAGAFPYEQYF
TGTGCCAGCAGCTTAACGGGACTAGCGGGAGCGTTTCCCTACGAGCAGTACTTC
>TRBD1|TRBJ2-1|TRBV2|.
CASGTVLYNEQFF
TGTGCCAGTGGGACAGTCCTCTACAATGAGCAGTTCTTC
>.|TRBJ2-1|TRBV6-5|.
CVAGNYNEQFF
TGTGTCGCCGGGAACTACAATGAGCAGTTCTTC
>TRBD1|TRBJ2-7|TRBV6-5|.
CASRYTRDRVHEQYF
TGTGCCAGCAGGTACACCCGGGACAGGGTCCACGAGCAGTACTTC
>.|TRBJ1-5|TRBV27|.
CASSFSGANQPQHF
TGTGCCAGCAGTTTTTCGGGGGCCAATCAGCCCCAGCATTTT
>.|TRBJ2-1|TRBV14|.
CASRAELRPPNEQFF
TGTGCCAGCAGGGCCGAGCTAAGGCCTCCCAATGAGCAGTTCTTC
>.|TRBJ1-2|TRBV27|.
CASSAGGYGYTF
TGTGCCAGCAGTGCCGGGGGCTATGGCTACACCTTC
>.|TRBJ2-3|TRBV6-6|.
CASSYVSLGTDTQYF
TGTGCCAGCAGTTACGTTAGCCTGGGCACAGATACGCAGTATTTT
>.|TRBJ2-1|TRBV5-1|.
CASSSDRSSYNEQFF
TGCGCCAGCAGCTCCGACAGGAGCTCCTACAATGAGCAGTTCTTC
>TRBD2|TRBJ2-1|TRBV5-1|.
CASSQLGPSGRLGYNEQFF
TGCGCCAGCAGCCAATTGGGGCCTAGCGGGAGATTGGGGTACAATGAGCAGTTCTTC
>TRBD2|TRBJ2-3|TRBV9|.
CASSGLAGGPKDTQYF
TGTGCCAGCAGCGGACTAGCGGGAGGGCCTAAAGATACGCAGTATTTT
>TRBD2|TRBJ2-1|TRBV18|.
CASSATSGIWNEQFF
TGTGCCAGCTCAGCGACTAGCGGGATTTGGAATGAGCAGTTCTTC
>TRBD2|TRBJ2-1|TRBV19|once
CASSRPPLAGARTEQFF
TGTGCCAGTAGCCGGCCGCCACTAGCGGGAGCCCGGACTGAGCAGTTCTTC
>.|TRBJ2-1|TRBV28|.
CASSFWGVGSNTYNEQFF
TGTGCCAGCAGTTTCTGGGGTGTTGGAAGCAATACCTACAATGAGCAGTTCTTC
>TRBD1|TRBJ2-2|TRBV7-3|once
CASSLKGQYGTQGPGELFF
TGTGCCAGCAGCTTAAAGGGACAGTATGGGACCCAGGGTCCCGGGGAGCTGTTTTTT
>.|TRBJ1-2|TRBV18|few
CASSPNLEQGYTF
TGTGCCAGCTCACCGAACCTGGAACAAGGCTACACCTTC
>TRBD2|TRBJ2-1|TRBV9|.
CASSVGGSGASSYNEQFF
TGTGCCAGCAGCGTAGGGGGTAGCGGGGCTAGCTCCTACAATGAGCAGTTCTTC
>.|TRBJ2-3|TRBV4-1|.
CASSRLPQGLGDTQYF
TGCGCCAGCAGCCGCCTGCCGCAGGGGTTAGGAGATACGCAGTATTTT
>.|TRBJ1-5|TRBV28|.
CASSSWGGHQPQHF
TGTGCCAGCAGTTCTTGGGGGGGTCATCAGCCCCAGCATTTT
>TRBD1|TRBJ2-5|TRBV5-6|.
CASSSNTGEETQYF
TGTGCCAGCAGCTCAAACACAGGGGAAGAGACCCAGTACTTC
>.|TRBJ2-7|TRBV5-1|.
CASSLRDYEQYF
TGCGCCAGCAGCTTGAGGGATTACGAGCAGTACTTC
>.|TRBJ1-1|TRBV5-1|.
CASRPGGLPEAFF
TGCGCCAGCAGACCGGGTGGGTTGCCTGAAGCTTTCTTT
>.|TRBJ2-1|TRBV7-9|.
CASSWDEQFF
TGTGCCAGCAGCTGGGATGAGCAGTTCTTC
>TRBD1|TRBJ1-5|TRBV2|.
CASSETGGYRNQPQHF
TGTGCCAGCAGTGAAACAGGGGGTTATCGCAATCAGCCCCAGCATTTT
>.|TRBJ2-7|TRBV9|.
CASSPGSAGPYEQYF
TGTGCCAGCAGCCCAGGTTCGGCGGGACCCTACGAGCAGTACTTC
>.|TRBJ2-3|TRBV7-6|once
CASSLLGVESHVWDTQYF
TGTGCCAGCAGCTTATTGGGGGTAGAGAGCCACGTGTGGGATACGCAGTATTTT
>TRBD2|TRBJ2-1|TRBV19|.
CASNVPSGRESSYNEQFF
TGTGCCAGTAACGTTCCTAGCGGGAGGGAAAGCTCCTACAATGAGCAGTTCTTC
>TRBD1|TRBJ2-1|TRBV28|.
CASSTGQGSSYNEQFF
TGTGCCAGCAGTACCGGACAGGGGAGCTCCTACAATGAGCAGTTCTTC
>.|TRBJ2-2|TRBV11-3|.
CASSWSDGELFF
TGTGCCAGCAGCTGGTCGGACGGGGAGCTGTTTTTT
>.|TRBJ2-1|TRBV29-1|.
CSVAGGSSYNEQFF
TGCAGCGTTGCTGGAGGGAGCTCCTACAATGAGCAGTTCTTC